The present entry profiles one T cell receptor beta chain with its context. These data are taken from a study of shared clonotypes between healthy human individuals. Sequencing was performed with immunoSEQ multiplex PCR; in TCRdb, only in-frame clones are kept and a portion is missing. The data show over a million clones, about 74% seen once. The ends were cut back, 3 bases at V and 4 bases at J, with 11 bases in the middle. Germline V gives CDR1 LGHNA, CDR2 YNFKEQ. The CDR3 is 14 amino acids. The chain recombines TRBV4-2 with TRBJ2-3; D not resolved. This clonotype was obtained from a man between 18 and 35 years old in good health. The sequenced sample consisted of memory CD4+ T cells sorted from blood. Indicated subset: CD45RA-negative fraction. The CDR3 DNA reads as TGTGCCAGCAGCCAGGCCGGAAATTCAGATACGCAGTATTTT. Translating it yields CASSQAGNSDTQYF.